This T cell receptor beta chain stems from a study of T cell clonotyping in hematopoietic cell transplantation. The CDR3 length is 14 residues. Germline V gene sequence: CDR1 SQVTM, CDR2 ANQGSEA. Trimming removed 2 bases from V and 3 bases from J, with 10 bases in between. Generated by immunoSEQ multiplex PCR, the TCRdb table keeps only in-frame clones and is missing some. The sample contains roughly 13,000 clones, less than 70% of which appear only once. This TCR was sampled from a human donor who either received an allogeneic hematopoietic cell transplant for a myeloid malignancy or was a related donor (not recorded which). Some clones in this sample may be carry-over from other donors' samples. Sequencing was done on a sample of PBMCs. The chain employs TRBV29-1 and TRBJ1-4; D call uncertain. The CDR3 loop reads CSVEFASANEKLFF. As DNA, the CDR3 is TGCAGCGTTGAATTCGCCTCAGCTAATGAAAAACTGTTTTTT.